This entry lists 5 T cell receptor beta chains sequenced from one sample in a study of T cells in Graves' hyperthyroidism and ophthalmopathy. Regions amplified from RNA transcripts were the TCR beta CDR3 regions. Primed by the HTBI set, a first-round RT-PCR was run on the TCR CDR3. TCRdb used MiXCR to reprocess the multiplex PCR reads, holding one entry per CDR3 protein. Seen here are fewer than 500,000 distinct CDR3 sequences, about 14% observed once, and the top ten hold 13%. The sequenced material came from blood. These receptors all stem from a man aged 18 to 29 with Graves' ophthalmopathy.

This clonotype showed up many times. The chain links TRBV4-1 to TRBJ2-1; 13 bases agree with TRBD2. The CDR3 runs to 15 residues. Per the germline V gene, CDR1 is MGHRA and CDR2 is YSYEKL. J gave up 7 bases and V 4 bases, and 4 bases lay outside the gene matches. Written as DNA, the CDR3 is TGCGCCAGCAGCCCACTAGCGGGAGGGAGAAATGAGCAGTTCTTC. It codes for CASSPLAGGRNEQFF.

This chain links TRBV5-1 with TRBJ1-3; weak D call: TRBD1 (5 bases). V was clipped by 3 bases and J by 0 bases, with 13 bases between them. CDR1 is SGHRS and CDR2 is YFSETQ in the germline V gene. This CDR3 comprises 16 residues. The CDR3 is CASSSTQTDSGNTIYF. DNA of the CDR3: TGCGCCAGCAGCTCGACACAGACAGACTCTGGAAACACCATATATTTT.

This clonotype has a count of ten or more. The V gene is TRBV11-2, the J gene TRBJ2-1, with D uncertain. V gave up 0 bases and J gave up 4 bases, with 10 bases separating them. Germline CDR1 reads SGHAT; CDR2 reads FQNNGV. This CDR3 has 15 residues. CDR3 sequence: CASSLEGASYNEQFF. The CDR3 nucleotides are TGTGCCAGCAGCTTAGAAGGTGCTAGTTACAATGAGCAGTTCTTC.

This chain connects TRBV19 to TRBJ2-5; 7 bases agree with TRBD1. The CDR3 length is 13 residues. Trimming took 5 bases from V and 7 from J; bases not matched to a gene: 7. Per the germline V gene, CDR1 is LNHDA and CDR2 is SQIVND (reference sequence). In DNA, the CDR3 is TGTGCCAGTAGTGCGGACAGGCCGGGGACCCAGTACTTC. Its translation is CASSADRPGTQYF.

In regard to this clonotype: Possible read error: a much larger clone is one base away. This chain links TRBV12-3 or TRBV12-4 with TRBJ2-5, with a weak D call TRBD1 (6 bases). Trimming pared 5 bases from V and 7 bases from J, leaving 17 bases between. The CDR3 covers 14 residues. The CDR3 spells CASSRVGAWGTQYF. DNA of the CDR3: TGTGCCAGCAGTAGGGTGGGGGCCTGGGGGACCCAGTACTTC.